This is a list of T cell receptor beta chains from one sample in a study of Graves' ophthalmopathy and Graves' hyperthyroidism. TCRdb used MiXCR to reprocess the multiplex PCR reads, holding one entry per CDR3 protein. The sample holds about 380,000 distinct CDR3 sequences, 15% to 19% seen once. Sequencing was done on a sample of peripheral blood. The source is a woman in her late teens or twenties with stable Graves' hyperthyroidism. The CDR3 runs from the conserved cysteine through the conserved F or W. The D gene is left open where the match is weak. Only part of the rows carry a size: once, few, many, or a class if the clone is expanded.

>TRBJ2-7|many|TRBD1|TRBV6-1
TGTGCCAGCAGGGGGACAGGTAGGGGAACCTACGAGCAGTACTTC
CASRGTGRGTYEQYF
>TRBJ2-7|few|.|TRBV18
TGTGCCAGCTCATCGGGGGACATAACCTACGAGCAGTACTTC
CASSSGDITYEQYF
>TRBJ2-7|many|.|TRBV28
TGTGCCAGCACCCCTTCTGGCCGGAGCTCCTACGAGCAGTACTTC
CASTPSGRSSYEQYF
>TRBJ1-5|many|.|TRBV19
TGTGCCAGCCGACAGAGTTATAGCAATCAGCCCCAGCATTTT
CASRQSYSNQPQHF
>TRBJ1-6|many|.|TRBV11-2
TGTGCCAGCAGCTTAGGGCGGCAATCACCCCTCCACTTT
CASSLGRQSPLHF
>TRBJ1-1|.|TRBD1|TRBV27
TGTGCCAGCAGAATATGGGACAGAAACACTGAAGCTTTCTTT
CASRIWDRNTEAFF
>TRBJ2-7|many|TRBD1|TRBV6-1
TGTGCCAGCAGCTCGACAGGGGGCTCCTACGAGCAGTACTTC
CASSSTGGSYEQYF
>TRBJ1-1|few|.|TRBV19
TGTGCCAGTAGTATATTCACCCCCATATTGAACACTGAAGCTTTCTTT
CASSIFTPILNTEAFF
>TRBJ2-1|.|.|TRBV7-9
TGTGCCAGCAGCTTAGTATTTGGTGCGAACCCGATGGGTGAGCAGTTCTTC
CASSLVFGANPMGEQFF
>TRBJ1-1|many|.|TRBV12-5
TGTGCTAGTGGTTTGGTACGCGGCGGAGGTATGAACACTGAAGCTTTCTTT
CASGLVRGGGMNTEAFF
>TRBJ2-5|few|TRBD2|TRBV7-3
TGTGCCAGCAGCTTTGCAGCGGGGGCCCGAGAGACCCAGTACTTC
CASSFAAGARETQYF
>TRBJ1-2|many|TRBD1|TRBV4-1
TGCGCCAGCAGCCAAGCCCCTTCAGGGGGCCGAGGCTACACCTTC
CASSQAPSGGRGYTF
>TRBJ2-7|many|.|TRBV7-2
TGTGCCAGCAGCTTGGCGGCCTCCTACGAGCAGTACTTC
CASSLAASYEQYF
>TRBJ1-1|.|.|TRBV6-5
TGTGCCAGCAGTTACGCGGAGCTGAACACTGAAGCTTTCTTT
CASSYAELNTEAFF
>TRBJ1-6|.|.|TRBV12-3/TRBV12-4
TGTGCCAGCAGTTTAAGGCGACGGAGAGATTCACCCCTCCACTTT
CASSLRRRRDSPLHF
>TRBJ1-2|many|TRBD1|TRBV12-3/TRBV12-4
TGTGCCAGCAGACGACAGGGGGCTGGTGGCTACACCTTC
CASRRQGAGGYTF
>TRBJ1-6|few|TRBD1|TRBV19
TGTGCCAGTAGTATTCAGGGGACAGCGGACTCACCCCTCCACTTT
CASSIQGTADSPLHF
>TRBJ2-7|.|.|TRBV10-3
TGTGCCATCAGTGATGGCCTCTCCTACGAGCAGTACTTC
CAISDGLSYEQYF
>TRBJ1-1|.|.|TRBV6-1
TGTGCCAGCAGACCTGGGCTTCCCGTAGGCACTGAAGCTTTCTTT
CASRPGLPVGTEAFF
>TRBJ2-2|.|.|TRBV27
TGTGCCAGCAGCCTAAAATGGGCAGCGACCGGGGAGCTGTTTTTT
CASSLKWAATGELFF
>TRBJ1-5|many|.|TRBV2
TGTGCCAGCAGTGAAGCACGGGACACCCAGCATTTT
CASSEARDTQHF
>TRBJ2-7|many|.|TRBV12-3/TRBV12-4
TGTGCCAGCAGACACGGAGACCCATATGGGGAGCAGTACTTC
CASRHGDPYGEQYF
>TRBJ1-6|many|.|TRBV6-5
TGTGCCAGCAGGGCTCAGGGAACCAATAATTCACCCCTCCACTTT
CASRAQGTNNSPLHF
>TRBJ2-2|few|TRBD2|TRBV4-1
TGCGCCAGCAGCCACGGGAGGTGGACCGGGGAGCTGTTTTTT
CASSHGRWTGELFF
>TRBJ2-4|few|.|TRBV29-1
TGCAGCGCCGCTTCGGGGGACGCAAACATTCAGTACTTC
CSAASGDANIQYF
>TRBJ2-5|few|.|TRBV15
TGTGCCACCAGCAGAGTAGAGGGCCTCCAAGAGACCCAGTACTTC
CATSRVEGLQETQYF
>TRBJ2-7|few|.|TRBV20-1
TGCAGTGCGACTAGTCTATCAGGCTACGAGCAGTACTTC
CSATSLSGYEQYF
>TRBJ2-5|many|.|TRBV18
TGTGCCAGCTCACCCCTTTTCCGGGGGGCTACGGAGACCCAGTACTTC
CASSPLFRGATETQYF
>TRBJ2-7|many|TRBD2|TRBV12-3/TRBV12-4
TGTGCCAGCAGTATAGCGGGGGAGACCTACGAGCAGTACTTC
CASSIAGETYEQYF
>TRBJ2-2|many|.|TRBV7-2
TGTGCCAGCAGCTCCACAGTTACCGGGGAGCTGTTTTTT
CASSSTVTGELFF
>TRBJ2-3|.|TRBD2|TRBV11-2
TGTGCCAGCAGCTGGAAGAGCGGGGGGGGTTATTATACGCAGTATTTT
CASSWKSGGGYYTQYF
>TRBJ1-2|many|.|TRBV6-5
TGTGCCAGCAGTTACGGGACGGCTAACTATGGCTACACCTTC
CASSYGTANYGYTF
>TRBJ1-2|.|.|TRBV3-1
TGTGCCAGCAGCCAAGGAATTAACTATGGCTACACCTTC
CASSQGINYGYTF
>TRBJ1-2|.|TRBD1|TRBV13
TGTGCCAGCAGATGGACCGGGACAGGGCAAACCTATGGCTACACCTTC
CASRWTGTGQTYGYTF
>TRBJ2-4|few|TRBD1|TRBV9
TGTGCCAGCAGCGTAGCTAAGGGGGCAGGCAAAAACATTCAGTACTTC
CASSVAKGAGKNIQYF
>TRBJ1-5|many|.|TRBV2
TGTGCCAGCAGGGTCCTTGACAATCAGCCCCAGCATTTT
CASRVLDNQPQHF
>TRBJ2-2|many|.|TRBV19
TGTGCCAGTAGTTTTCTCGGGACGAGGAATGGGGGCGGGGAGCTGTTTTTT
CASSFLGTRNGGGELFF
>TRBJ2-7|.|.|TRBV18
TGTGCCAGCTCTCCCGGACTCTACGAGCAGTACTTC
CASSPGLYEQYF
>TRBJ2-7|many|.|TRBV11-3
TGTGCCAGCAGCTTAAAGCTCCCCTCAACGGGAGAGCAGTACTTC
CASSLKLPSTGEQYF
>TRBJ1-2|.|.|TRBV18
TGTGCCAGCTCACCACCGCAGGTTACCTATGGCTACACCTTC
CASSPPQVTYGYTF
>TRBJ2-3|.|.|TRBV6-2/TRBV6-3
TGTGCCAGCAGTTTAAGCGGTCTTTTCACAGATACGCAGTATTTT
CASSLSGLFTDTQYF
>TRBJ2-5|many|.|TRBV18
TGTGCCAGCTCACCGACTAGAGAGACAGAGACCCAGTACTTC
CASSPTRETETQYF